What follows are 27 T cell receptor beta chains derived from one specimen sequenced in a study of blood T cell repertoires in COVID-19. TCRdb's table, derived via immunoSEQ multiplex PCR, lists solely in-frame clones and lacks some. The table records approximately 270,000 clones, approximately 83% of them present only once. Specimen: peripheral blood. These receptors all come from an elderly man with acute or convalescent COVID-19.

The chain joins TRBV15 to TRBJ1-5; TRBD1 aligns across 8 bases. Germline V gives CDR1 LNHNV, CDR2 YYDKDF (reference sequence). V lost 1 base, J lost 4 bases, and 12 bases stayed unmatched. This CDR3 comprises 18 residues. In nucleotides, the CDR3 is TGTGCCACCAGCAGAGGCCCAGGGGGCCTAAGACCTAATCAGCCCCAGCATTTT. This translates into CATSRGPGGLRPNQPQHF.

The chain carries TRBV19 and TRBJ2-1; a weak D match, TRBD1 (5 bases). Per the germline V gene, CDR1 is LNHDA and CDR2 is SQIVND (reference sequence). This CDR3 contains 15 residues. V was cut by 3 bases and J by 3 bases, with 12 bases left in between. The CDR3 region is CASSILRGLYNEQFF. CDR3 DNA sequence: TGTGCCAGTAGTATTTTAAGGGGCCTCTACAATGAGCAGTTCTTC.

The gene calls are TRBV19 and TRBJ2-1; TRBD2 agrees at 13 bases. The CDR3 contains 16 residues. The ends lost 3 bases at V and 1 base at J; junction bases unmatched: 0. Per the germline V gene, CDR1 is LNHDA and CDR2 is SQIVND (reference sequence). The CDR3 sequence is CASSMGLAGSYNEQFF. CDR3 sequence (DNA): TGTGCCAGTAGTATGGGACTAGCGGGGTCCTACAATGAGCAGTTCTTC.

V is TRBV5-1 and J is TRBJ2-3; D gene uncertain. Germline V gives CDR1 SGHRS, CDR2 YFSETQ. Trimming cost V 5 bases and J 2 bases, with 12 bases left between them. The CDR3 has 14 amino acids. The chain's CDR3 is CASRPGVTTDTQYF. CDR3 bases: TGCGCCAGCAGGCCAGGTGTTACCACAGATACGCAGTATTTT.

The V call is TRBV29-1, the J call TRBJ1-2; D gene ambiguous. Trimming took 0 bases from V and 0 from J, leaving 14 bases between them. The CDR3 is made up of 16 amino acids. Per germline, CDR1 SQVTM and CDR2 ANQGSEA. The CDR3 DNA follows: TGCAGCGTTGAAGATTGGCGGCAGCGCTCTAACTATGGCTACACCTTC. This encodes CSVEDWRQRSNYGYTF. Combining the CDR3 with reference TRBV29-1 and TRBJ1-2 gives the whole variable domain SAVISQKPSRDICQRGTSLTIQCQVDSQVTMMFWYRQQPGQSLTLIATANQGSEATYESGFVIDKFPISRPNLTFSTLTVSNMSPEDSSIYLCSVEDWRQRSNYGYTFGSGTRLTVV.

This chain uses TRBV7-9 with TRBJ1-4; D unresolved. CDR3 length equals 16 residues. From germline, CDR1 is SEHNR and CDR2 FQNEAQ (reference sequence). Trimming took off 5 bases at V and 8 bases at J, with 21 bases between the two ends. CDR3 residues: CASSPPNGLLKEKLFF. The CDR3 DNA reads TGTGCCAGCAGCCCACCGAACGGACTCTTGAAGGAAAAACTGTTTTTT.

This clone was recorded only once. V usage is TRBV2 and J usage is TRBJ2-1; a weak D match, TRBD2 (6 bases). The germline gives CDR1 SNHLY, CDR2 FYNNEI. V lost 3 bases and J 9 bases, leaving 12 bases between the germline ends. The CDR3 consists of 13 residues. The CDR3 bases are TGTGCCAGCAGTGAGCGGGGACGTGGTGAGCAGTTCTTC. It yields the protein CASSERGRGEQFF.

This chain connects TRBV19 to TRBJ2-2; 10 nucleotides align to TRBD2. This CDR3 comprises 16 residues. The germline V gene encodes CDR1 LNHDA and CDR2 SQIVND (reference sequence). Trimming at V came to 7 bases and at J to 5 bases, leaving 10 bases not matched to a gene. The chain's CDR3 is CASTPWASGRTGELFF. DNA for the CDR3: TGTGCCAGTACCCCCTGGGCTAGCGGGAGAACCGGGGAGCTGTTTTTT.

The chain uses TRBV19 and TRBJ1-5, with TRBD1 as a possible D gene (5 bases). Germline CDR1 reads LNHDA; CDR2 reads SQIVND (reference sequence). The CDR3 runs to 13 residues. Trimming pared 6 bases from V and 3 bases from J, leaving 9 bases between. The CDR3 nucleotides read TGTGCCAGTAGGAAGGGGAACAATCAGCCCCAGCATTTT. Its translation is CASRKGNNQPQHF. Looking up the rest from reference TRBV19 and TRBJ1-5 gives the full variable domain: DGGITQSPKYLFRKEGQNVTLSCEQNLNHDAMYWYRQDPGQGLRLIYYSQIVNDFQKGDIAEGYSVSREKKESFPLTVTSAQKNPTAFYLCASRKGNNQPQHFGDGTRLSIL.

This chain connects TRBV7-9 to TRBJ1-2; D is ambiguous. The CDR3 spans 15 residues. Germline V lookup: CDR1 SEHNR, CDR2 FQNEAQ (reference sequence). The V end was cut by 5 bases, the J end by 8 bases, with 21 bases between. The CDR3 DNA sequence: TGTGCCAGCAGCCCAACCTCTAATTGGGCTGGAGGCTACACCTTC. Its protein product is CASSPTSNWAGGYTF.

The chain links TRBV4-1 to TRBJ2-3, with TRBD2 matching 8 bases. J lost 2 bases, V lost 3 bases, and 7 bases had no gene match. Germline V gene data show CDR1 as MGHRA and CDR2 as YSYEKL. CDR3 length equals 16 residues. The chain's CDR3 is CASSQDAGGNTDTQYF. The DNA for the CDR3 is TGCGCCAGCAGCCAGGATGCGGGAGGTAACACAGATACGCAGTATTTT.

This clone was observed a handful of times. The J gene is TRBJ2-1, the V gene TRBV19; TRBD1 matches at 8 bases. The V and J ends lost 8 bases and 0 bases, in that order; junction bases with no gene match: 12. Germline CDR1 and CDR2: LNHDA and SQIVND (reference sequence). The CDR3 is 17 residues long. DNA of the CDR3: TGTGCCAGTCGCCAATCAGGGGGCCTAAGCTCCTACAATGAGCAGTTCTTC. Amino acids: CASRQSGGLSSYNEQFF.

The J gene is TRBJ1-3, the V gene TRBV6-1; maybe TRBD1 (5 bases). CDR3 size: 18 residues. V was shortened by 1 base and J by 0 bases, with 16 bases between the two germline ends. The germline V gene encodes CDR1 MNHNS and CDR2 SASEGT. In DNA form, the CDR3 reads TGTGCCAGCAGTGAAGTTGAGGCGGGGCAGAGCTCTGGAAACACCATATATTTT. This encodes CASSEVEAGQSSGNTIYF.

The chain joins TRBV12-3 or TRBV12-4 to TRBJ2-7; 8 bases align to TRBD2. The CDR3 length is 13 residues. Trimming removed 11 bases from V and 2 bases from J; junction bases left unmatched: 8. The CDR3 protein is CACGREAPYEQYF. Here the CDR3 DNA reads TGTGCCTGCGGGCGGGAGGCCCCCTACGAGCAGTACTTC.

The chain uses TRBV2 and TRBJ2-5; maybe TRBD1 (6 bases). This CDR3 contains 11 residues. In germline, CDR1 is SNHLY, CDR2 FYNNEI. Trimming removed 10 bases at V and 3 bases at J, with 9 bases between. The CDR3 DNA sequence: TGTGCCACCGGACAGAAAGAGACCCAGTACTTC. Residues: CATGQKETQYF.

V and J are TRBV6-2 or TRBV6-3 and TRBJ1-5; no reliable D call. The CDR3 spans 15 residues. Germline V gives CDR1 MNHEY, CDR2 SVGEGT. Trimming cost V 3 bases and J 0 bases, with 9 bases left between them. CDR3 nucleotides: TGTGCCAGCAGTTATGCGAGTGGTAGCAATCAGCCCCAGCATTTT. The encoded protein is CASSYASGSNQPQHF.

The genes are TRBV6-5 and TRBJ2-7; possible D gene TRBD2, 5 bases. The CDR3 has 14 amino acids. V shed 7 bases and J shed 4 bases, with 17 bases lying between them. Germline assignment: CDR1 MNHEY and CDR2 SVGAGI. The CDR3 DNA sequence: TGTGCCAGCACATCTCTAGCCCGTCGGTACGAGCAGTACTTC. Its protein is CASTSLARRYEQYF.

J is TRBJ1-1 and V is TRBV4-2; D is undetermined. Germline V gives CDR1 LGHNA, CDR2 YNFKEQ. The CDR3 is 16 residues long. V was cut by 6 bases and J by 0 bases, with 17 bases left in between. The CDR3 spells CASSSIVQLMNTEAFF. The CDR3 DNA reads TGTGCCAGCAGTTCAATCGTACAGCTAATGAACACTGAAGCTTTCTTT.

The gene calls are TRBV27 and TRBJ2-2; possible D gene TRBD2, 5 bases. The CDR3 has 16 amino acids. Trimming removed 3 bases at V and 3 bases at J, with 14 bases between. Germline CDR1 reads MNHEY; CDR2 reads SMNVEV (reference sequence). The CDR3 loop is CASSLTLSRDTGELFF. CDR3 coding DNA: TGTGCCAGCAGTTTGACCCTCTCGAGGGACACCGGGGAGCTGTTTTTT.

The V and J genes are TRBV2 and TRBJ1-3; the match to TRBD1 covers 9 bases. J lost 3 bases, V lost 5 bases, and 14 bases had no gene match. CDR1 SNHLY and CDR2 FYNNEI come from the germline V gene. The CDR3 runs to 18 residues. This CDR3 reads CASSISGGQGAFGNTIYF. In DNA, the CDR3 is TGTGCCAGCAGTATAAGCGGGGGACAGGGTGCTTTTGGAAACACCATATATTTT.

This clone was seen only a few times. The chain links TRBV5-1 to TRBJ2-7, with 10 bases matching TRBD1. Germline V gives CDR1 SGHRS, CDR2 YFSETQ. V lost 8 bases to trimming and J lost 5 bases; unmatched junction nucleotides: 4. The CDR3 length is 12 residues. As DNA, the CDR3 is TGCGCCAGTGGGGACAGGGGAGACGAGCAGTACTTC. Encoded protein: CASGDRGDEQYF.

This clone was observed a handful of times. The V and J genes are TRBV28 and TRBJ1-1, with 9 positions matching TRBD1. This CDR3 spans 11 amino acids. The V gene end was trimmed by 8 bases and the J gene end by 8 bases; junction bases not matched to a gene: 3. From germline, CDR1 is MDHEN and CDR2 SYDVKM. DNA of the CDR3: TGTGCCAGCGGGACAGGGTCCGAAGCTTTCTTT. It specifies CASGTGSEAFF.

This chain connects TRBV6-6 to TRBJ1-3; 7 bases match TRBD1. V lost 10 bases, J lost 4 bases, and 10 bases stayed unmatched. Germline lookup yields CDR1 MNHNY and CDR2 SVGAGI (reference sequence). This CDR3 contains 14 residues. The CDR3 spells CATVKGAGGNTIYF. The DNA for the CDR3 is TGTGCCACCGTTAAGGGGGCGGGCGGAAACACCATATATTTT.

This clone has just one count. V gene TRBV2 combines with J gene TRBJ1-3; weak D call: TRBD1 (5 bases). The CDR3 extends over 12 amino acids. V was trimmed by 7 bases and J by 2 bases, leaving 6 bases between them. The germline V gene encodes CDR1 SNHLY and CDR2 FYNNEI. The CDR3 DNA reads TGTGCCAGCAAGGGGACTGGAAACACCATATATTTT. The encoded protein is CASKGTGNTIYF.

This clone was recorded a few times. The V call is TRBV30, the J call TRBJ1-1, with D perhaps matching TRBD1 (5 bases). This CDR3 is built from 13 residues. Trimming took 4 bases from V and 5 from J, leaving 14 bases between them. Per the germline V gene, CDR1 is GTSNPN and CDR2 is SVGIG (reference sequence). The CDR3 DNA is TGTGCCTGGATTCTCCAGGGTATGACTGAAGCTTTCTTT. Translating gives CAWILQGMTEAFF.

V and J are TRBV9 and TRBJ2-7, with D tentatively TRBD1 (7 bases). The CDR3 has 13 amino acids. Germline CDR1 reads SGDLS; CDR2 reads YYNGEE. Trimming took off 3 bases at V and 3 bases at J, with 10 bases between the two ends. CDR3 region: CASSAGDSYEQYF. CDR3 sequence (DNA): TGTGCCAGCAGCGCGGGGGACAGCTACGAGCAGTACTTC.

The chain carries TRBV9 and TRBJ1-4; D unresolved. This CDR3 has 13 residues. V was trimmed by 0 bases and J by 7 bases, leaving 7 bases between them. Germline-derived CDR1 and CDR2 are SGDLS and YYNGEE. The CDR3 coding sequence is TGTGCCAGCAGCGTAGCACCGGGTGAAAAACTGTTTTTT. Translated, it gives CASSVAPGEKLFF.